The 7 T cell receptor beta chains listed next were all sequenced from one sample in a study of monozygotic twins with inflammatory bowel disease. TCRdb re-called the 5' RACE reads; one entry per CDR3 protein, DNA not given. The table lists 200,000 to 250,000 distinct CDR3 sequences. Sample: blood. The receptors were gathered from a human donor with ulcerative colitis or Crohn's disease, or a healthy co-twin of an affected twin (not recorded which).

The V call is TRBV5-6, the J call TRBJ2-2; TCRdb calls TRBD2, which cannot be checked without DNA. The CDR3 totals 14 residues. Germline V gene sequence: CDR1 SGHDT, CDR2 YYEEEE. CDR3 in amino acids: CASSLDGNGIRLFF.

The V and J genes are TRBV5-5 and TRBJ1-6; the TRBD1 assignment by TCRdb is unverifiable without DNA. The CDR3 totals 14 residues. Germline CDR1 reads SGHKS; CDR2 reads YYEKEE (reference sequence). The CDR3 region is CASSQDGTNSPLHF.

The V gene is TRBV7-2, the J gene TRBJ2-2. The CDR3 is made up of 11 amino acids. In germline, CDR1 is SGHTA, CDR2 FQGNSA. The CDR3 sequence is CASHEAGELFF.

The J gene is TRBJ1-5, the V gene TRBV20-1; with no DNA, the TCRdb D assignment of TRBD1 cannot be verified. In germline, CDR1 is DFQATT, CDR2 SNEGSKA (reference sequence). This CDR3 spans 14 amino acids. CDR3 sequence: CSARPPGFNQPQHF.

This chain joins TRBV20-1 and TRBJ2-7; TCRdb's assignment of TRBD2 cannot be checked, as there is no DNA. The CDR3 sequence is 13 residues long. The germline gives CDR1 DFQATT, CDR2 SNEGSKA (reference sequence). CDR3 loop: CSALPSGPYEQYF.

The chain couples TRBV9 to TRBJ2-1; TCRdb outputs TRBD2, but without DNA this stays unchecked. CDR1 and CDR2 from the germline V gene are SGDLS and YYNGEE. The CDR3 extends over 16 amino acids. The CDR3 here is CASSVGVGTSGSSLFF. Full variable domain (outside the CDR3, taken from reference TRBV9 and TRBJ2-1): DSGVTQTPKHLITATGQRVTLRCSPRSGDLSVYWYQQSLDQGLQFLIQYYNGEERAKGNILERFSAQQFPDLHSELNLSSLELGDSALYFCASSVGVGTSGSSLFFGPGTRLTVL.

This rearrangement joins TRBV4-1 to TRBJ1-6; no DNA is available, so the TRBD1 call from TCRdb remains unchecked. The CDR3 totals 15 residues. CDR1 and CDR2 (germline): MGHRA, YSYEKL. The CDR3 is CASSQATGGNSPLHF.